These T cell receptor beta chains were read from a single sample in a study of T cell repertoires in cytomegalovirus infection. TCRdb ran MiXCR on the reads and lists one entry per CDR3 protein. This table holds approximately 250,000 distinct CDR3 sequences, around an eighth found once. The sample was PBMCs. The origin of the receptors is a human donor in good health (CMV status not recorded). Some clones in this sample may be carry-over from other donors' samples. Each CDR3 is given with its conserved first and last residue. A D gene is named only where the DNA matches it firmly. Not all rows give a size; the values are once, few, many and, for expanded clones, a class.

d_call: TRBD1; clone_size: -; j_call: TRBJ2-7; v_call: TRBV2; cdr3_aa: CASRFGQGANEQYF; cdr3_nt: TGTGCCAGCAGGTTCGGACAGGGGGCAAACGAGCAGTACTTC
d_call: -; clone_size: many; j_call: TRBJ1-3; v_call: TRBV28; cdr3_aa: CASSYAVRAGNTIYF; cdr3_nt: TGTGCCAGCAGTTACGCGGTCAGGGCTGGAAACACCATATATTTT
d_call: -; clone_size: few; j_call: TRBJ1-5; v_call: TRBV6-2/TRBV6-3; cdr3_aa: CASSTRAWGNQPQHF; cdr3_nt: TGTGCCAGCAGTACCAGGGCCTGGGGCAATCAGCCCCAGCATTTT
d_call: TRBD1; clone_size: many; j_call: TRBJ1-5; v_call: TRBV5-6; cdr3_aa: CASSNRLRDRGWRGPQHF; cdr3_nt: TGTGCCAGCAGCAACCGACTCCGGGACAGGGGGTGGAGGGGACCCCAGCATTTT
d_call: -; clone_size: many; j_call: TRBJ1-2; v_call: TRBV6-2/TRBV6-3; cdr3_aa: CASSYPNDYGYTF; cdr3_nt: TGTGCCAGCAGTTACCCGAATGACTATGGCTACACCTTC
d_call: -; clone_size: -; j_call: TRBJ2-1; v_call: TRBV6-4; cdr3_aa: CASSLSTETTQFF; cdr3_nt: TGTGCCAGCAGCTTATCAACAGAGACAACGCAGTTCTTC
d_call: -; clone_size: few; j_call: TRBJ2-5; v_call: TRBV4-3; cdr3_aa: CASSQERGGGRETQYF; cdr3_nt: TGCGCCAGCAGCCAAGAGCGGGGCGGGGGCCGAGAGACCCAGTACTTC
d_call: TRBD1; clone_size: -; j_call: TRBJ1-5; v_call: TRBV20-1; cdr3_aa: CSARPGQGPHYQHF; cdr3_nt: TGCAGTGCTCGCCCGGGACAGGGCCCACACTATCAGCATTTT
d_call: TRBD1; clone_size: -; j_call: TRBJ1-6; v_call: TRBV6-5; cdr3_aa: CASGRQGGLGSPLHF; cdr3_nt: TGTGCCAGCGGCCGACAGGGGGGACTTGGTTCACCCCTCCACTTT
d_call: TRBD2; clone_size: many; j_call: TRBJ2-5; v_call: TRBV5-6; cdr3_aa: CASSPGGGRLETQYF; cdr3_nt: TGTGCCAGCAGCCCGGGCGGGGGGCGACTCGAGACCCAGTACTTC
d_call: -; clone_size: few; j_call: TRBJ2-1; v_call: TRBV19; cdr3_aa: CASIPKYGSGLNEQFF; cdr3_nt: TGTGCCAGTATTCCCAAGTACGGGAGTGGTCTGAATGAGCAGTTCTTC
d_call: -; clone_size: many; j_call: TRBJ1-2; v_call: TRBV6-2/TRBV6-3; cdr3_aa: CASSFLEGSGYTF; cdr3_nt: TGTGCCAGCAGTTTCCTGGAGGGAAGTGGCTACACCTTC
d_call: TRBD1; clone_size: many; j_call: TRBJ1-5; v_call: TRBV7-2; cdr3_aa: CASSSLDRANQPQHF; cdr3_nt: TGTGCCAGCAGCTCCTTGGACAGGGCCAATCAGCCCCAGCATTTT
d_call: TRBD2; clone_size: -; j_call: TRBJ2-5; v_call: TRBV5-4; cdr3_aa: CASSSGLAGGGETQYF; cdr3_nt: TGTGCCAGCAGCTCTGGACTAGCGGGAGGGGGCGAGACCCAGTACTTC
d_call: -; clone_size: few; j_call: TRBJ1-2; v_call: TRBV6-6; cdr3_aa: CASSYSRGQGIGYTF; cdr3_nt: TGTGCCAGCAGTTACTCGAGGGGTCAGGGTATTGGCTACACCTTC
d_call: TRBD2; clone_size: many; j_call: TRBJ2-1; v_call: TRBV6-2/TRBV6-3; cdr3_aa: CASSPHLAGGTNEQFF; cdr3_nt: TGTGCCAGCAGTCCTCATTTGGCGGGGGGGACCAATGAGCAGTTCTTC
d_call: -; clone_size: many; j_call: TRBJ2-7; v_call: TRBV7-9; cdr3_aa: CASSFGEQYF; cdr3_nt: TGTGCCAGCAGCTTCGGCGAGCAGTACTTC
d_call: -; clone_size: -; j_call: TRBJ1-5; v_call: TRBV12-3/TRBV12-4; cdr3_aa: CASSPTGRSQPQHF; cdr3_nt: TGTGCCAGCAGTCCAACAGGCCGAAGTCAGCCCCAGCATTTT
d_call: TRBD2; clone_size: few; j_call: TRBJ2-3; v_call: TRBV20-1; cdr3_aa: CSAPSSGGASDTQYF; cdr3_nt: TGCAGTGCACCCTCTAGCGGGGGGGCCTCAGATACGCAGTATTTT
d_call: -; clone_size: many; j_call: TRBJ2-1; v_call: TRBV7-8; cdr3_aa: CATRTNNEQFF; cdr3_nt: TGTGCCACCCGGACTAACAATGAGCAGTTCTTC
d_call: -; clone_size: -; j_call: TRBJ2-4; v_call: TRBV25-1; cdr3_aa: CASSDRGTDIQYF; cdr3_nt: TGTGCCAGCAGTGATCGAGGGACGGACATTCAGTACTTC
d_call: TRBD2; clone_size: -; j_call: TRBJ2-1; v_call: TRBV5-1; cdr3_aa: CASSPREGRGNEQFF; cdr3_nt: TGCGCCAGCAGCCCGAGGGAGGGTAGGGGCAATGAGCAGTTCTTC
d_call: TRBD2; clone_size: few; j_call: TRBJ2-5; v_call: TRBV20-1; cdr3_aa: CSARPPAGKQETQYF; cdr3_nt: TGCAGTGCTAGACCCCCAGCGGGAAAACAAGAGACCCAGTACTTC
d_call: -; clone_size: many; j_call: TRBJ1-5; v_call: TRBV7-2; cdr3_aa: CASSPRRGAGQPQHF; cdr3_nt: TGTGCCAGCAGCCCCCGGCGGGGGGCGGGTCAGCCCCAGCATTTT
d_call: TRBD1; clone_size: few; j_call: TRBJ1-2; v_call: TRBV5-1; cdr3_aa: CASSLRDSDLGGYTF; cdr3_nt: TGCGCCAGCAGCTTACGGGACAGTGATTTGGGAGGCTACACCTTC
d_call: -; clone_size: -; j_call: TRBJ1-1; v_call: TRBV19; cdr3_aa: CASRLIRENTEAFF; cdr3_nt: TGTGCCAGTCGCCTTATCCGGGAGAACACTGAAGCTTTCTTT
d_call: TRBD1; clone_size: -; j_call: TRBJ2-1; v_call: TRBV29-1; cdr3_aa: CSVLQGGNEQFF; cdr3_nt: TGCAGCGTCCTACAGGGGGGAAATGAGCAGTTCTTC
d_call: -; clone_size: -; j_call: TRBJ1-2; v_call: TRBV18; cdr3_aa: CASSPLSDPRYGYTF; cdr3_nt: TGTGCCAGCTCACCACTAAGCGACCCTCGCTATGGCTACACCTTC
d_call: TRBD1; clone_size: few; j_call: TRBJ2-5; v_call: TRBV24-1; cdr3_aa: CATSDTGTATGETQYF; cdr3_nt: TGTGCCACCAGTGACACCGGGACAGCGACGGGAGAGACCCAGTACTTC
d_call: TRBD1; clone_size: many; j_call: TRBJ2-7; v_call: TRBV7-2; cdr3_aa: CASSLTRGGAYEQYF; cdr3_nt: TGTGCCAGCAGCCTTACCCGAGGGGGCGCCTACGAGCAGTACTTC
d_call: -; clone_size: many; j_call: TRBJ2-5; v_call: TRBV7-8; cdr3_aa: CASSLVRKQETQYF; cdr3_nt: TGTGCCAGCAGCTTAGTCCGGAAACAAGAGACCCAGTACTTC
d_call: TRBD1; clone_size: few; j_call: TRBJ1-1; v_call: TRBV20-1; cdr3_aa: CSARTGRTEAFF; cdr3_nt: TGCAGTGCCCGGACAGGGCGAACTGAAGCTTTCTTT
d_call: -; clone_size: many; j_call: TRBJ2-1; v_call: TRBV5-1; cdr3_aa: CASSLGTANNEQFF; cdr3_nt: TGCGCCAGCAGCTTGGGAACAGCCAACAATGAGCAGTTCTTC
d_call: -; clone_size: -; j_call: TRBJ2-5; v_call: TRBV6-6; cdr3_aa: CASSYSGGLETQYF; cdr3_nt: TGTGCCAGCAGTTACTCTGGGGGGCTAGAGACCCAGTACTTC
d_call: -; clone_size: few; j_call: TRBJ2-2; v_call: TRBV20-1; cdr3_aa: CSASKPGQDGELFF; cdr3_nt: TGCAGTGCTAGCAAGCCAGGGCAGGACGGGGAGCTGTTTTTT
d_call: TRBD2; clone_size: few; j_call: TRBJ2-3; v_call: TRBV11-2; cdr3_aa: CASSFTSGSSTDTQYF; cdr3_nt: TGTGCCAGCAGCTTTACTAGCGGTTCTAGCACAGATACGCAGTATTTT
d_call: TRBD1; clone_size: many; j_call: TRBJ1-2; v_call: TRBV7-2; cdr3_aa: CASSLVPGQGNGYTF; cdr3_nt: TGTGCCAGCAGCTTAGTCCCGGGACAGGGGAATGGCTACACCTTC
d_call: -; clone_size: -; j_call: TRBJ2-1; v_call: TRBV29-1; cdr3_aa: CSALDRGNEQFF; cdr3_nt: TGCAGCGCCCTGGACAGAGGCAATGAGCAGTTCTTC
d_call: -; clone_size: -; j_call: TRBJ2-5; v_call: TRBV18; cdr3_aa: CASSPPTGARETQYF; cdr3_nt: TGTGCCAGCTCACCACCCACGGGTGCACGAGAGACCCAGTACTTC
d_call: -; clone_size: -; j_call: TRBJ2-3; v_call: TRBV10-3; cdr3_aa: CAISLRGVDTQYF; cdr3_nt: TGTGCCATCAGCCTCAGAGGGGTAGATACGCAGTATTTT
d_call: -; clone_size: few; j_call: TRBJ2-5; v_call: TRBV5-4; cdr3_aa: CASSLVPVTQETQYF; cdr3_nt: TGTGCCAGCAGCTTGGTTCCCGTTACCCAAGAGACCCAGTACTTC
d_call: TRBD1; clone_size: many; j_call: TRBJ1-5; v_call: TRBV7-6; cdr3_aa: CASSRDRGNQPQHF; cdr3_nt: TGTGCCAGCAGTCGGGACAGAGGCAATCAGCCCCAGCATTTT
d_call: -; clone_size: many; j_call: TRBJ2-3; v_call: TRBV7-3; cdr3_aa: CASSPSTADTQYF; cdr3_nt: TGTGCCAGCAGCCCCTCGACAGCAGATACGCAGTATTTT
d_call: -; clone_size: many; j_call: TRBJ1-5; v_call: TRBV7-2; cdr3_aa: CASSLPNQPQHF; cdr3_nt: TGTGCCAGCAGCTTGCCCAATCAGCCCCAGCATTTT
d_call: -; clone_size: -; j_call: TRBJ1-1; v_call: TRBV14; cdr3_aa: CASSPRGAMNTEAFF; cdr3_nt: TGTGCCAGCAGCCCCAGGGGTGCCATGAACACTGAAGCTTTCTTT
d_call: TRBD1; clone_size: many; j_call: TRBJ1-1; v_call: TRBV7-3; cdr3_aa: CASSFSGTGLMNTEAFF; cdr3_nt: TGTGCCAGCAGCTTTAGCGGGACAGGTCTCATGAACACTGAAGCTTTCTTT
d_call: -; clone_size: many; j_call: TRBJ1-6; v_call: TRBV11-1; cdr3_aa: CASSLRRFNSPLHF; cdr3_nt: TGTGCCAGCAGCTTAAGACGGTTTAATTCACCCCTCCACTTT
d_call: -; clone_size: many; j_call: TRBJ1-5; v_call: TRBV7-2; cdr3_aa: CASSLASNNQPQHF; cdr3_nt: TGTGCCAGCAGCTTAGCATCTAACAATCAGCCCCAGCATTTT
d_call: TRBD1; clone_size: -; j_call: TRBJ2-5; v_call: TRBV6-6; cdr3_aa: CASSDTGGAETQYF; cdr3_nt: TGTGCCAGCAGCGACACAGGGGGCGCCGAGACCCAGTACTTC
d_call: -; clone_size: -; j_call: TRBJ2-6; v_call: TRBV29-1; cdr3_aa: CSVATSGANVLTF; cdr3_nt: TGCAGCGTTGCGACCTCTGGGGCCAACGTCCTGACTTTC
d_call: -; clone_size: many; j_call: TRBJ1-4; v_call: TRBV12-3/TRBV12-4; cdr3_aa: CASSRDSAKLFF; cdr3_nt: TGTGCCAGCAGCCGGGACTCAGCAAAACTGTTTTTT
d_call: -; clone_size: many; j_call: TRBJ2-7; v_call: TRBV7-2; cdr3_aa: CASSLDRDSIYEQYF; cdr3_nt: TGTGCCAGCAGCTTAGACAGGGATTCAATATACGAGCAGTACTTC
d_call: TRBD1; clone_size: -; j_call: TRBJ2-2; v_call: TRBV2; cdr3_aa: CASSYSGTGNTGELFF; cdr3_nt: TGTGCCAGCAGTTATTCCGGGACAGGGAACACCGGGGAGCTGTTTTTT
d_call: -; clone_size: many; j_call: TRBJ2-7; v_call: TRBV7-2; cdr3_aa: CASSVVHSYEQYF; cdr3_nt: TGTGCCAGCAGCGTAGTCCATTCCTACGAGCAGTACTTC
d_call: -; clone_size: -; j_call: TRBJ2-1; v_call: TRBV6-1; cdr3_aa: CASSYRDGPRDEQFF; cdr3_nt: TGTGCCAGCAGTTACCGCGACGGACCCCGTGACGAGCAGTTCTTC
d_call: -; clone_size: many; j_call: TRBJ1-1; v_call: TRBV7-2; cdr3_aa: CASSVAWGGNTEAFF; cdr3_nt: TGTGCCAGCAGCGTAGCATGGGGGGGGAACACTGAAGCTTTCTTT
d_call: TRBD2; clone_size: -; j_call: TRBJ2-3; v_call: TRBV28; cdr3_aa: CASSLSGRDTQYF; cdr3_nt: TGTGCCAGCAGTCTTAGCGGGAGAGATACGCAGTATTTT
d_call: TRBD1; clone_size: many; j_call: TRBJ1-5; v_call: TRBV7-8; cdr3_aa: CASSPEGQRNQPQHF; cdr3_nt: TGTGCCAGCAGCCCCGAGGGACAGCGCAATCAGCCCCAGCATTTT